The 30 T cell receptor beta chains reported below all come from one sample, sequenced in a study of blood T cell repertoires in COVID-19 (dated by TCRdb to 2018 to 2020). Libraries were made using the immunoSEQ multiplex PCR assay. TCRdb retrieved this table from immuneACCESS and kept in-frame rearrangements only. Not all clones are present; in checked studies, unresolved V genes account for under half, and no reason is known for the remainder. The sample table records roughly 150,000 clones; just over 90% of these occur just once. About 2% of the sample is taken by the ten largest. Sample: peripheral blood. The receptor set was obtained from a man aged 18 to 30 with acute or convalescent COVID-19.

This clone was found once. The chain joins TRBV9 to TRBJ2-2; 7 bases fit TRBD1. CDR1 and CDR2 from the germline V gene are SGDLS and YYNGEE. Trimming cost V 3 bases and J 6 bases; bases outside gene matches: 8. This CDR3 spans 15 amino acids. CDR3 DNA: TGTGCCAGCAGCGGTACAGGGGTAGGACCCGGGGAGCTGTTTTTT. It specifies CASSGTGVGPGELFF.

The chain has TRBV7-2 and TRBJ1-5; the D is unclear. Germline CDR1 is SGHTA and CDR2 is FQGNSA. This CDR3 contains 16 residues. With 1 base removed from V and 4 bases from J, the gap between germline ends came to 14 bases. The CDR3 here is CASSLGARGGNQPQHF. Written as DNA, the CDR3 is TGTGCCAGCAGCTTAGGGGCACGGGGAGGGAATCAGCCCCAGCATTTT.

The J gene is TRBJ1-3, the V gene TRBV21-1; no check of the table's D call, TRBD1, against the DNA was made. TRBV21-1 is shown as a pseudogene. The CDR3 contains 17 residues. This CDR3 reads CASSNREQQLPGNTIYF. The CDR3 nucleotides are TGTGCCAGCAGCAATCGAGAACAGCAACTTCCTGGAAACACCATATATTTT.

J is TRBJ2-6 and V is TRBV30; D might be TRBD2 (5 bases). The CDR3 is 15 residues long. V lost 3 bases, J lost 4 bases, and 13 bases lay in between. CDR1 is GTSNPN and CDR2 is SVGIG in the germline V gene (reference sequence). CDR3 bases: TGTGCCTGGAGCGTCCCGGGGTCAGGGGCCAACGTCCTGACTTTC. The encoded protein is CAWSVPGSGANVLTF.

The rearrangement links TRBV5-5 to TRBJ1-1; D is uncertain. V was trimmed by 0 bases and J by 10 bases, leaving 10 bases between them. Looked up from germline, CDR1 is SGHKS and CDR2 is YYEKEE (reference sequence). This CDR3 spans 12 amino acids. In nucleotides, the CDR3 is TGTGCCAGCAGCTTGGGAGGTGTAGGAGCTTTCTTT. Translation gives CASSLGGVGAFF.

The chain joins TRBV5-1 to TRBJ2-5; D uncertain. V lost 1 base and J lost 1, with 8 bases in between. This CDR3 region has 14 residues. CDR1 and CDR2 (germline): SGHRS, YFSETQ. CDR3 loop: CASSLLSSQETQYF. CDR3 nucleotide sequence: TGCGCCAGCAGCTTGTTGTCCAGCCAAGAGACCCAGTACTTC. Combining the CDR3 with reference TRBV5-1 and TRBJ2-5 gives the whole variable domain KAGVTQTPRYLIKTRGQQVTLSCSPISGHRSVSWYQQTPGQGLQFLFEYFSETQRNKGNFPGRFSGRQFSNSRSEMNVSTLELGDSALYLCASSLLSSQETQYFGPGTRLLVL.

This chain connects TRBV6-5 to TRBJ1-1, with D maybe TRBD1 (5 bases). V shed 5 bases and J shed 4 bases, with 11 bases lying between them. Germline V CDR1 and CDR2: MNHEY, SVGAGI. The CDR3 extends over 13 amino acids. The CDR3 sequence is CASSQGLSTEAFF. CDR3 bases: TGTGCCAGCAGTCAGGGTTTGAGCACTGAAGCTTTCTTT.

CDR3 amino acids: CAPLDSQPYGYTF. CDR3 DNA: TGTGCCCCCTTGGACAGTCAACCGTATGGCTACACCTTC. The chain combines TRBV21-1 with TRBJ1-2; the tabulated D call, TRBD1, remains unverified against the DNA. TRBV21-1 is classified as a pseudogene. The CDR3 has 13 amino acids.

V is TRBV9 and J is TRBJ2-3, with D tentatively TRBD2 (6 bases). CDR3 length equals 15 residues. CDR1 and CDR2 (germline): SGDLS, YYNGEE. The V gene lost 3 bases and the J gene lost 3 bases, with 14 bases spanning the gap. The CDR3 nucleotides read TGTGCCAGCAGCGAATCCAGCGGGCTGACAGATACGCAGTATTTT. Protein sequence: CASSESSGLTDTQYF.

The chain recombines TRBV24-1 with TRBJ1-4; D is ambiguous. CDR3 length: 17 residues. Trimming removed 4 bases from V and 8 bases from J, with 22 bases in between. CDR1 and CDR2 (germline): KGHDR, SFDVKD. The DNA for the CDR3 is TGTGCCACCAGTGACCCTGGACGAGCCCTGGGAGGGGAAAAACTGTTTTTT. Translating gives CATSDPGRALGGEKLFF.

This clone was seen more than once but under ten times. The chain has TRBV19 and TRBJ2-1; D is possibly TRBD2 (6 bases). The germline gives CDR1 LNHDA, CDR2 SQIVND (reference sequence). The CDR3 extends over 17 amino acids. Trimming removed 1 base at V and 1 base at J, with 14 bases between. CDR3 in DNA: TGTGCCAGTAGTATAGTGCCGGGGGTAGGATCCTACAATGAGCAGTTCTTC. Translation: CASSIVPGVGSYNEQFF.

This chain connects TRBV14 to TRBJ1-1; D remains unclear. The CDR3 spans 11 residues. V lost 4 bases, J lost 4 bases, and 4 bases lay in between. The germline gives CDR1 SGHDN, CDR2 FVKESK. CDR3: CASSLLTEAFF. The DNA for the CDR3 is TGTGCCAGCAGCCTACTCACTGAAGCTTTCTTT.

The J gene is TRBJ2-3, the V gene TRBV7-2; 11 bases map to TRBD2. The CDR3 covers 16 residues. Germline CDR1 SGHTA, CDR2 FQGNSA. With V trimmed by 4 bases and J by 2 bases, 5 bases remained unmatched. The CDR3 protein is CASSSRLAGNTDTQYF. As DNA, the CDR3 is TGTGCCAGCAGCTCAAGACTAGCGGGGAACACAGATACGCAGTATTTT.

The J gene is TRBJ2-5, the V gene TRBV24-1, with TRBD2 as a possible D gene (6 bases). V shed 9 bases and J shed 2 bases, with 12 bases lying between them. This CDR3 is built from 13 residues. Germline CDR1 reads KGHDR; CDR2 reads SFDVKD. The CDR3 is CATSQAGQETQYF. DNA for the CDR3: TGTGCCACCTCCCAGGCGGGGCAAGAGACCCAGTACTTC.

The chain uses TRBV12-3 or TRBV12-4 and TRBJ1-2, with D possibly TRBD1 on 5 matching bases. V lost 7 bases and J 4 bases, leaving 13 bases between the germline ends. The CDR3 loop spans 13 amino acids. CDR3 in amino acids: CASTLAGLYGYTF. The CDR3 DNA is TGTGCCAGCACCCTCGCGGGGCTCTATGGCTACACCTTC.

This clone appeared once. The chain uses TRBV6-1 and TRBJ2-3, with D maybe TRBD2 (7 bases). The V end was cut by 1 base, the J end by 5 bases, with 13 bases between. The CDR3 is made up of 15 amino acids. CDR1 MNHNS and CDR2 SASEGT come from the germline V gene. CDR3 loop: CASSEVAGAKDTQYF. The CDR3 bases are TGTGCCAGCAGTGAAGTGGCGGGGGCTAAAGATACGCAGTATTTT.

The chain links TRBV4-1 to TRBJ2-3, with a possible D match to TRBD1 (6 bases). CDR1 MGHRA and CDR2 YSYEKL come from the germline V gene. Trimming removed 0 bases from V and 2 bases from J, with 15 bases in between. The CDR3 runs 17 residues. The CDR3 spells CASSQEGAWRNTDTQYF. For the CDR3, the DNA is TGCGCCAGCAGCCAAGAGGGGGCCTGGAGGAACACAGATACGCAGTATTTT.

This clone was seen a single time. The V and J genes are TRBV4-2 and TRBJ1-2, with 7 bases lining up with TRBD1. The length of the CDR3 is 15 residues. From germline, CDR1 is LGHNA and CDR2 YNFKEQ. V dropped 4 bases and J dropped 7; count of bases not matched to a gene: 12. CDR3 nucleotides: TGTGCCAGCAGCCCCCTCCCCGGGACAGTTGGTGGCTACACCTTC. It specifies CASSPLPGTVGGYTF.

This clone was recorded a few times. The V and J genes are TRBV27 and TRBJ1-1; D not certain. There are 14 residues in the CDR3. V lost 2 bases and J lost 0, with 7 bases in between. Germline V CDR1 and CDR2: MNHEY, SMNVEV (reference sequence). CDR3 protein: CASSLNGLNTEAFF. The CDR3, as DNA: TGTGCCAGCAGTTTAAACGGGTTGAACACTGAAGCTTTCTTT.

The rearrangement links TRBV28 to TRBJ1-4, with 7 bases fitting TRBD1. Germline values: CDR1 MDHEN, CDR2 SYDVKM. The CDR3 loop spans 13 amino acids. The V segment lost 1 base and the J segment 7 bases; nucleotides outside the gene matches: 0. The CDR3 reads CASSLSGGEKLFF. The DNA of the CDR3 is TGTGCCAGCAGTTTATCAGGGGGTGAAAAACTGTTTTTT.

In DNA, the CDR3 is TGTGCCAGTAGTATCCTCAACACCTATGGCTACACCTTC. Protein product: CASSILNTYGYTF. V gene TRBV19 combines with J gene TRBJ1-2; no clear D. The CDR3 extends over 13 amino acids. From germline, CDR1 is LNHDA and CDR2 SQIVND (reference sequence). Trimming cost V 3 bases and J 4 bases, with 9 bases left between them.

The rearrangement joins TRBV9 to TRBJ2-7; 9 bases fit TRBD2. The germline CDR1 and CDR2 sequences are SGDLS and YYNGEE. CDR3 length: 14 amino acids. The trim removed 4 bases at V and 12 bases at J, leaving 14 bases unmatched. The CDR3 loop reads CASSSGAGGYPRYF. The DNA for the CDR3 is TGTGCCAGCAGCTCCGGGGCGGGGGGGTATCCTCGGTACTTC.

The chain is built from TRBV5-6 and TRBJ1-2; 8 bases map to TRBD1. Germline V CDR1 and CDR2: SGHDT, YYEEEE. Unmatched junction bases numbered 7, after V lost 2 bases and J lost 1 base. There are 16 residues in the CDR3. The CDR3: CASSFSSDRVNYGYTF. Here the CDR3 DNA reads TGTGCCAGCAGCTTTTCTTCGGACAGGGTTAACTATGGCTACACCTTC.

In this sample, this clone turned up once. This chain joins TRBV27 and TRBJ1-6; D unresolved. V was shortened by 3 bases and J by 8 bases, with 14 bases between the two germline ends. CDR1 and CDR2 from the germline V gene are MNHEY and SMNVEV (reference sequence). There are 15 residues in the CDR3. The CDR3 spells CASSFLSRLDSPLHF. The CDR3 bases are TGTGCCAGCAGTTTCTTATCTCGTCTTGATTCACCCCTCCACTTT.

CDR3 nucleotide sequence: TGTGCCAGCATGCTAGCGGGGGATCCTAGCACAGATACGCAGTATTTT. Its translation: CASMLAGDPSTDTQYF. The V and J genes are TRBV28 and TRBJ2-3, with 10 bases matching TRBD2. With 7 bases clipped from V and 0 bases from J, the junction kept 7 bases outside the gene matches. Looked up from germline, CDR1 is MDHEN and CDR2 is SYDVKM. This CDR3 is 16 amino acids long.

The V gene is TRBV7-6, the J gene TRBJ2-7, with 7 positions matching TRBD2. The germline V gene has CDR1 SGHVS and CDR2 FNYEAQ. The CDR3 extends over 14 amino acids. V was clipped by 5 bases and J by 2 bases; unmatched bases: 6. CDR3 nucleotides: TGTGCCAGCAGCCGGGGGGTTGGGACCTACGAGCAGTACTTC. This translates into CASSRGVGTYEQYF.

This clone was detected only once. The rearrangement joins TRBV18 to TRBJ1-4; 8 positions match TRBD1. The CDR3 is 15 residues long. Losses at the gene ends were 0 bases for V and 6 bases for J; bases not matched to a gene: 3. Germline lookup yields CDR1 KGHSH and CDR2 LQKENI. DNA for the CDR3: TGTGCCAGCTCACCACCGAACAGGGGGTATGAAAAACTGTTTTTT. Its protein is CASSPPNRGYEKLFF. The full variable domain, completed using reference TRBV18 and TRBJ1-4, is NAGVMQNPRHLVRRRGQEARLRCSPMKGHSHVYWYRQLPEEGLKFMVYLQKENIIDESGMPKERFSAEFPKEGPSILRIQQVVRGDSAAYFCASSPPNRGYEKLFFGSGTQLSVL.

The CDR3 region has the DNA TGTGCCAGTAGTAGACAGGGAGACTATGGCTACACCTTC. Its protein product is CASSRQGDYGYTF. The V and J genes are TRBV19 and TRBJ1-2; 7 nucleotides agree with TRBD1. CDR1 and CDR2 from the germline V gene are LNHDA and SQIVND (reference sequence). The CDR3 totals 13 residues. V gave up 4 bases and J gave up 3 bases; unmatched junction bases: 2. Full variable domain (outside the CDR3, taken from reference TRBV19 and TRBJ1-2): DGGITQSPKYLFRKEGQNVTLSCEQNLNHDAMYWYRQDPGQGLRLIYYSQIVNDFQKGDIAEGYSVSREKKESFPLTVTSAQKNPTAFYLCASSRQGDYGYTFGSGTRLTVV.

The chain uses TRBV29-1 and TRBJ2-7; 7 positions agree with TRBD2. V lost 6 bases to trimming and J lost 1 base; unmatched junction nucleotides: 9. Germline CDR1 SQVTM, CDR2 ANQGSEA. The CDR3 loop spans 14 amino acids. In DNA form, the CDR3 reads TGCAGCGTCTTGACTAGCCTACTTTCCTACGAGCAGTACTTC. Translating it yields CSVLTSLLSYEQYF.

The chain joins TRBV9 to TRBJ1-1; D remains unclear. CDR1 and CDR2 (germline): SGDLS, YYNGEE. The CDR3 has 12 residues. Trimming stripped 1 base from V and 8 bases from J, with 9 bases between. The CDR3 region is CASSVTPIEAFF. CDR3 bases: TGTGCCAGCAGCGTAACCCCTATAGAAGCTTTCTTT.